A selection of T cell receptor beta chains follows, all from one sample in a study of blood T cell repertoires in COVID-19. Assay used: immunoSEQ multiplex PCR; TCRdb lists only in-frame clones, some missing. Seen here are roughly 240,000 clones, over 65% observed once, and the top ten hold about 4.5%. Material: peripheral blood. Receptor source: a man aged 60 to 75 who had recovered from COVID-19. Both conserved end residues are part of each CDR3. D genes are given only for firm matches. Where a row states a size, it is once, few, many or the class of an expanded clone; other rows omit it.

>.|TRBD1|TRBJ2-5|TRBV28
TGTGCCAGCAGTAAACCGGGACAGGGGCAAGAGACCCAGTACTTC
CASSKPGQGQETQYF
>.|.|TRBJ2-7|TRBV28
TGTGCCAGCAGTTTTTGGCAGGGCTCCTACGAGCAGTACTTC
CASSFWQGSYEQYF
>once|.|TRBJ2-7|TRBV25-1
TGTGCCAGCAGTGACCCGTCAGGGTTGGCCTACGAGCAGTACTTC
CASSDPSGLAYEQYF
>.|.|TRBJ1-2|TRBV20-1
TGCAGTGCGTTCCGCGTTGGCTACACCTTC
CSAFRVGYTF
>.|TRBD1|TRBJ2-7|TRBV18
TGTGCCAGCTCACCAATGCGACAGGGGGTATCGGACGAGCAGTACTTC
CASSPMRQGVSDEQYF
>.|.|TRBJ2-5|TRBV6-1
TGTGCCAGCAGTGCGGGCGGAGGCGGTTTTATAGAGACCCAGTACTTC
CASSAGGGGFIETQYF
>.|.|TRBJ2-7|TRBV18
TGTGCCAGCTCACCTAAGACAGGGAGGCACGAGCAGTACTTC
CASSPKTGRHEQYF
>once|TRBD2|TRBJ2-7|TRBV9
TGTGCCAGCAGCGTAGCTCGGACTAGCGGGAGCCTACTCGTCTACGAGCAGTACTTC
CASSVARTSGSLLVYEQYF
>.|TRBD2|TRBJ2-1|TRBV5-1
TGCGCCAGCAGCTTGGCGAGGGGACTAGCGGGGGGCCTTACCTACAATGAGCAGTTCTTC
CASSLARGLAGGLTYNEQFF
>once|.|TRBJ1-2|TRBV30
TGTGCCTGGGATACAGGGAATGGCTACACCTTC
CAWDTGNGYTF
>.|.|TRBJ1-1|TRBV5-6
TGTGCCAGCAGCTTGGACACTAGAAGAGCCACGACAGGTCGGAGAAAAGCTTTCTTT
CASSLDTRRATTGRRKAFF
>.|.|TRBJ2-5|TRBV7-2
TGTGCCAGCAGCTTGGGCCTCAGCGGGTCCCAAGAGACCCAGTACTTC
CASSLGLSGSQETQYF
>.|.|TRBJ2-1|TRBV5-4
TGTGCCAGCAGCTTGGAGCAGGGGAAATACAATGAGCAGTTCTTC
CASSLEQGKYNEQFF
>.|.|TRBJ2-2|TRBV11-2
TGTGCCAGCAGCCCAACTCCGACCGGGGAGCTGTTTTTT
CASSPTPTGELFF
>.|.|TRBJ2-5|TRBV6-6
TGTGCCAGCAGCGGTTACCAAGAGACCCAGTACTTC
CASSGYQETQYF
>.|TRBD1|TRBJ2-6|TRBV2
TGTGCCAGCACCCGGGACAGTCGCTCTGGGGCCAACGTCCTGACTTTC
CASTRDSRSGANVLTF
>.|TRBD1|TRBJ1-1|TRBV19
TGTGCCAGCCGGGACAGAGCGAACACTGAAGCTTTCTTT
CASRDRANTEAFF
>.|.|TRBJ1-2|TRBV6-1
TGTGCCAGCAGTGAATTTGGGGCGGTTAACTATGGCTACACCTTC
CASSEFGAVNYGYTF
>.|TRBD2|TRBJ2-3|TRBV5-8
TGTGCCAGCAGCTTGGCCCGAGCGGGGGGCCCAGATACGCAGTATTTT
CASSLARAGGPDTQYF
>.|TRBD2|TRBJ2-3|TRBV27
TGTGCCAGCAGTTTCACGGGAGGTCACACAGATACGCAGTATTTT
CASSFTGGHTDTQYF
>.|TRBD1|TRBJ2-1|TRBV15
TGTGCCACCAGCAGAGGACAGGGTACCCTATCCTACAATGAGCAGTTCTTC
CATSRGQGTLSYNEQFF
>.|TRBD1|TRBJ2-7|TRBV5-1
TGCGCCAGCAGCTTAACACAGGGGTTGTTGTACGAGCAGTACTTC
CASSLTQGLLYEQYF
>.|TRBD2|TRBJ2-3|TRBV6-5
TGTGCCAGCAGGCAAGAACGGGGAGGGACAGATACGCAGTATTTT
CASRQERGGTDTQYF
>.|.|TRBJ2-5|TRBV9
TGTGCCAGCAGCGTTGACATACAGGGTGGGGTCCGGGAGACCCAGTACTTC
CASSVDIQGGVRETQYF
>.|TRBD2|TRBJ2-1|TRBV18
TGTGCCAGCTCACCATCTCTAGCGGGATACAATGAGCAGTTCTTC
CASSPSLAGYNEQFF
>once|.|TRBJ1-1|TRBV7-9
TGTGCCAGCAGCCCCCCCATAGTACGTTTGAACACTGAAGCTTTCTTT
CASSPPIVRLNTEAFF
>.|.|TRBJ1-5|TRBV19
TGTGCCAGTAATACGGGTTGGAGCAATCAGCCCCAGCATTTT
CASNTGWSNQPQHF
>once|.|TRBJ2-1|TRBV29-1
TGCAGCGTCACCAGGACTGCAGGTGAGCAGTTCTTC
CSVTRTAGEQFF
>.|.|TRBJ1-1|TRBV11-2
TGTGCCAGCAGCCTGCGTCTCGACAGGTCCCTAAACACTGAAGCTTTCTTT
CASSLRLDRSLNTEAFF
>.|.|TRBJ2-2|TRBV7-8
TGTGCCAGCAGCTTCTCACAGGTTAACACCGGGGAGCTGTTTTTT
CASSFSQVNTGELFF
>.|.|TRBJ2-7|TRBV6-1
TGTGCCAGCAGTGAAGGAAAGAAGGGACTCTCCTACGAGCAGTACTTC
CASSEGKKGLSYEQYF
>.|TRBD1|TRBJ2-5|TRBV7-2
TGTGCCAGCAGGAAGAGGACAGGGGACGGGGAGACCCAGTACTTC
CASRKRTGDGETQYF
>many|.|TRBJ1-6|TRBV4-2
TGTGCCAGCAGCCAAGAGGGGAGGGTCTCCTATAATTCACCCCTCCACTTT
CASSQEGRVSYNSPLHF
>.|TRBD2|TRBJ2-7|TRBV27
TGTGCCAGCAGCACTGTACTAGCGGGAGGAAGCGAGCAGTACTTC
CASSTVLAGGSEQYF
>.|TRBD1|TRBJ1-1|TRBV19
TGTGCCAGTATGCGAGTGGGACAGGGGACTGAAGCTTTCTTT
CASMRVGQGTEAFF
>.|.|TRBJ1-6|TRBV12-3/TRBV12-4
TGTGCCAGCAGTTCAAGCCGGGATTCACCCCTCCACTTT
CASSSSRDSPLHF
>.|.|TRBJ2-4|TRBV6-6
TGTGCCAGCAGTTACTCGGATCGGGGAGAGAAGTACTTC
CASSYSDRGEKYF
>.|TRBD1|TRBJ1-6|TRBV28
TGTGCCAGCAGTTACACAGGGGTCGGTAATTCACCCCTCCACTTT
CASSYTGVGNSPLHF
>.|.|TRBJ1-1|TRBV16
TGTGCCAGCAGCCAAAATGCTAACAGGAACACTGAAGCTTTCTTT
CASSQNANRNTEAFF
>once|.|TRBJ2-1|TRBV6-4
TGTGCCAGCAGCGCTTTGGCCGGCGGGAACAATGAGCAGTTCTTC
CASSALAGGNNEQFF
>.|.|TRBJ1-5|TRBV25-1
TGTGCCAGCAGTGAATCTCAGGGCCGTCAGCCCCAGCATTTT
CASSESQGRQPQHF
>.|.|TRBJ1-6|TRBV6-1
TGTGCCAGCAGTGAACGGGACGCGGGGGGACCCCTCCACTTT
CASSERDAGGPLHF
>.|.|TRBJ2-2|TRBV2
TGTGCCAGCAGTGAGGGCAGGGCGAACACCGGGGAGCTGTTTTTT
CASSEGRANTGELFF
>.|TRBD2|TRBJ2-1|TRBV18
TGTGCCAGCTCACCACCTGGCGGGAGCTCCTACAATGAGCAGTTCTTC
CASSPPGGSSYNEQFF
>.|TRBD1|TRBJ2-4|TRBV5-5
TGTGCCAGCAGCTTGGCCGGGACAGGGAGCGGAGGGCAGAACATTCAGTACTTC
CASSLAGTGSGGQNIQYF
>.|.|TRBJ1-1|TRBV6-5
TGTGCCAGCTCAGGGGTAGTTGAAGCTTTCTTT
CASSGVVEAFF
>.|TRBD1|TRBJ2-5|TRBV5-4
TGTGCCAGCAGCACCTGGACAGGGGGCGTAGAGACCCAGTACTTC
CASSTWTGGVETQYF
>.|.|TRBJ2-2|TRBV18
TGTGCCAGCTCACCCCGGACAGACACCGGGGAGCTGTTTTTT
CASSPRTDTGELFF
>.|.|TRBJ2-3|TRBV18
TGTGCCAGCTCACCCCGCGGGACGCCCAACACAGATACGCAGTATTTT
CASSPRGTPNTDTQYF
>.|TRBD2|TRBJ2-1|TRBV5-1
TGCGCCAGCAGCCAGAACGCGCGACTAGCGGGAGGGTACAATGAGCAGTTCTTC
CASSQNARLAGGYNEQFF
>few|.|TRBJ1-1|TRBV5-1
TGCGCCAGCAGCTTGGCAGGGCCGAACACTGAAGCTTTCTTT
CASSLAGPNTEAFF
>.|.|TRBJ2-2|TRBV20-1
TGCAGTGCTAGTAGTGTAGAGAACACCGGGGAGCTGTTTTTT
CSASSVENTGELFF
>.|.|TRBJ1-1|TRBV5-4
TGTGCCAGCAGCTTGGTGCTAGGGGGAAGGACTGAAGCTTTCTTT
CASSLVLGGRTEAFF
>once|.|TRBJ2-4|TRBV6-5
TGTGCCAGCAGTAACACAGGGTTAAAAAACATTCAGTACTTC
CASSNTGLKNIQYF
>.|TRBD1|TRBJ1-5|TRBV28
TGTGCCAGCAGTTCCCTCAGGACAGGTGTGTCCCGCAATCAGCCCCAGCATTTT
CASSSLRTGVSRNQPQHF
>.|TRBD1|TRBJ1-4|TRBV4-2
TGTGCCAGCAGCCAGGGACAGGGCGGTGAAAAACTGTTTTTT
CASSQGQGGEKLFF
>few|TRBD2|TRBJ2-1|TRBV29-1
TGCAGCGTTGTAAGGGCGGGAGGAAGCTCCTACAATGAGCAGTTCTTC
CSVVRAGGSSYNEQFF
>once|.|TRBJ1-1|TRBV29-1
TGCAGCGTTGAATGGGGCAACACTGAAGCTTTCTTT
CSVEWGNTEAFF